These T cell receptor beta chains were read from a single sample in a study of T-cell reconstitution after alpha-beta-depleted transplantation in children. TCRdb analysed the PCR reads with MiXCR anew, one entry per CDR3 protein. This sample has 300,000 to 350,000 distinct CDR3 sequences, with about 17% found just once. The specimen was PBMCs, mostly from graft donor cells, collected 360 days after TCRalphabeta/CD19-depleted stem cell transplant. The receptors stem from a male patient between 2 and 10 years old who had a stem cell transplant for acute lymphoblastic leukemia, so the T cells may come from the graft donor. The CDR3 runs from the conserved cysteine through the conserved F or W. D genes are given only for firm matches. Size tells how often a clone was seen (once, few, many) or the class of an expanded clone, and some rows leave it out.

V	J	size	D	CDR3	DNA
TRBV12-3/TRBV12-4	TRBJ2-4	few	NA	CASSYNAGFLAKNIQYF	TGTGCCAGCAGTTACAATGCGGGGTTTTTAGCCAAAAACATTCAGTACTTC
TRBV19	TRBJ1-5	NA	TRBD1	CASSLAGGWQPQHF	TGTGCCAGTAGTCTCGCAGGGGGTTGGCAGCCCCAGCATTTT
TRBV7-3	TRBJ2-7	NA	TRBD1	CASSLTPGGSYEQYF	TGTGCCAGCAGCTTAACCCCAGGGGGAAGCTACGAGCAGTACTTC
TRBV5-1	TRBJ1-1	NA	TRBD1	CASSSLDREWDTEAFF	TGCGCCAGCAGCTCCCTGGACAGGGAGTGGGACACTGAAGCTTTCTTT
TRBV16	TRBJ2-1	NA	TRBD2	CASSLPGLAGGPYNEQFF	TGTGCCAGCAGCCTCCCGGGACTAGCGGGAGGGCCCTACAATGAGCAGTTCTTC
TRBV27	TRBJ1-5	NA	NA	CASSFVSNQPQHF	TGTGCCAGCAGTTTTGTAAGCAATCAGCCCCAGCATTTT
TRBV5-1	TRBJ2-7	NA	NA	CASSLARGAYEQYF	TGCGCCAGCAGCTTGGCCAGGGGTGCCTACGAGCAGTACTTC
TRBV28	TRBJ2-7	many	NA	CASSPRGRRELRYEQYF	TGTGCCAGCAGTCCTAGGGGGAGGCGGGAGTTGAGGTACGAGCAGTACTTC
TRBV28	TRBJ2-1	NA	NA	CASTFSTLSGAGGEQFF	TGTGCCAGCACTTTCAGCACTCTTAGCGGAGCCGGCGGTGAGCAGTTCTTC
TRBV4-3	TRBJ2-1	NA	TRBD1	CASSQDPDRANEQFF	TGCGCCAGCAGCCAAGATCCCGACAGGGCCAATGAGCAGTTCTTC
TRBV20-1	TRBJ2-1	NA	TRBD2	CRALSGTSGRAYYNEQFF	TGCAGGGCCCTATCCGGGACTAGCGGGAGGGCTTACTACAATGAGCAGTTCTTC
TRBV12-3/TRBV12-4	TRBJ2-1	NA	TRBD2	CASSLRGLADHSYNEQFF	TGTGCCAGCAGTCTCCGGGGACTAGCGGACCACTCCTACAATGAGCAGTTCTTC
TRBV29-1	TRBJ2-1	NA	NA	CSVEGSEQFF	TGCAGCGTTGAGGGTAGTGAGCAGTTCTTC
TRBV10-2	TRBJ1-5	NA	NA	CASSVILQPQHF	TGCGCCAGCAGTGTAATTCTTCAGCCCCAGCATTTT
TRBV20-1	TRBJ2-5	NA	TRBD1	CSAKYSTGGQETQYF	TGCAGTGCTAAATACTCCACAGGGGGCCAAGAGACCCAGTACTTC
TRBV6-5	TRBJ2-3	few	NA	CASKSQADTQYF	TGTGCCAGCAAGTCACAGGCAGATACGCAGTATTTT
TRBV7-8	TRBJ2-3	few	TRBD2	CASSSPGLVLADTQYF	TGTGCCAGCAGCTCCCCGGGACTAGTGTTGGCAGATACGCAGTATTTT
TRBV30	TRBJ2-7	few	NA	CAWGLREQYF	TGTGCCTGGGGCCTACGCGAGCAGTACTTC
TRBV10-3	TRBJ1-5	NA	NA	CAISGGRTRPQHF	TGTGCCATCAGTGGGGGACGGACCCGGCCCCAGCATTTT
TRBV4-1	TRBJ2-3	NA	NA	CASSQGDPGTDTQYF	TGCGCCAGCAGCCAAGGAGACCCTGGGACAGATACGCAGTATTTT
TRBV12-3/TRBV12-4	TRBJ2-1	many	NA	CASEGGGYNEQFF	TGTGCCAGCGAGGGAGGGGGATACAATGAGCAGTTCTTC
TRBV12-5	TRBJ1-2	NA	NA	CASGLRRLAPGGAYGYTF	TGTGCTAGTGGTTTGCGCCGCTTGGCCCCGGGAGGCGCCTATGGCTACACCTTC
TRBV6-5	TRBJ2-2	few	NA	CASSYGSYTGELFF	TGTGCCAGCAGTTATGGCTCCTACACCGGGGAGCTGTTTTTT
TRBV7-8	TRBJ2-5	NA	TRBD2	CASSLWISGRAVKETQYF	TGTGCCAGCAGCTTATGGATTAGCGGGAGGGCCGTAAAAGAGACCCAGTACTTC